This passage covers 10 T cell receptor beta chains from one sample sequenced in a study of T-cell reconstitution after alpha-beta-depleted transplantation in children (dated by TCRdb to the mid-2010s). Reading the label with the study, this specimen's treatment or condition is: allogeneic hematopoietic cell transplantation with graft depleted of TCRalphabeta T cells and CD19 B cells. Library preparation was by PCR. The reads were generated on an Illumina HiSeq 2500. TCR library preparation used molecular barcoding, with unique molecular identifiers applied to normalize quantification of the TCRbeta repertoire. Using fastp trimming at Q25 and MiXCR clonotype assembly, TCRdb reanalyzed the public sequencing data and kept in-frame beta chains. Each entry is one CDR3 protein sequence, shown with its most common DNA and genes. The sample has about 170,000 distinct CDR3 sequences on record, roughly 10% of them singletons. Around 14% of the sample lies in the top ten.

The input for sequencing was PBMCs, taken before TCRalphabeta/CD19-depleted stem cell transplant. The receptors here all came from a boy between 2 and 10 years old with acute myeloid leukemia, due to receive a stem cell transplant.

In its sample, this clonotype was seen many times. The chain carries TRBV7-9 and TRBJ1-2; D may be TRBD1 (5 bases). CDR3 length: 16 amino acids. Deletions cut 4 bases from V and 2 bases from J, with 17 bases between. CDR1 is SEHNR and CDR2 is FQNEAQ in the germline V gene (reference sequence). DNA of the CDR3: TGTGCCAGCAGCTACCTGGGGGGGAGCTCGAACTATGGCTACACCTTC. It translates to CASSYLGGSSNYGYTF.

This clonotype was detected ten times or more. At one end the junction does not follow the germline gene, possibly because of a read error. This chain uses TRBV7-7 with TRBJ2-2; 8 bases fit TRBD1. CDR3 length: 15 residues. Per the germline V gene, CDR1 is SSHAT and CDR2 is FNYEAQ (reference sequence). The CDR3 DNA follows: TGTGCTAGCAGCTTAGGGACAGGGAACACCGGGGAGCTGTTTTTT. It specifies CASSLGTGNTGELFF. The full variable domain, in which reference TRBV7-7 and TRBJ2-2 provide the parts outside the CDR3, is GAGVSQSPRYKVTKRGQDVTLRCDPISSHATLYWYQQALGQGPEFLTYFNYEAQPDKSGLPSDRFSAERPEGSISTLTIQRTEQRDSAMYRCASSLGTGNTGELFFGEGSRLTVL.

This clonotype was counted many times. V is TRBV5-5 and J is TRBJ1-1; no clear D gene. V lost 0 bases and J lost 2, with 8 bases in between. This CDR3 has 14 amino acids. Germline CDR1 SGHKS, CDR2 YYEKEE (reference sequence). The CDR3 sequence is CASSLVGSNTEAFF. The CDR3 nucleotides are TGTGCCAGCAGCTTGGTGGGGAGCAACACTGAAGCTTTCTTT.

Many counts were recorded for this clonotype. CDR3 region: CASSLGRDLTDTQYF. In DNA, the CDR3 is TGTGCCAGCAGCTTGGGCAGGGACCTCACAGATACGCAGTATTTT. The chain carries TRBV11-1 and TRBJ2-3; D is possibly TRBD1 or TRBD2 (5 bases each). This CDR3 is built from 15 residues. Germline CDR1 SGHAT, CDR2 FQDESV (reference sequence). Trimming stripped 3 bases from V and 2 bases from J, with 12 bases between.

This clonotype was recorded at least ten times. The genes are TRBV5-1 and TRBJ2-7, with a tentative D call TRBD1 (6 bases). Trimming took 7 bases from V and 2 from J, leaving 19 bases between them. The CDR3 is made up of 15 amino acids. The V gene's germline CDR1 is SGHRS and CDR2 YFSETQ. The CDR3 DNA reads TGCGCCAGCGGACAGTCGTCCTCCCGAGCCTACGAGCAGTACTTC. Encoded protein: CASGQSSSRAYEQYF. The full variable domain, with the rest looked up from reference TRBV5-1 and TRBJ2-7, is KAGVTQTPRYLIKTRGQQVTLSCSPISGHRSVSWYQQTPGQGLQFLFEYFSETQRNKGNFPGRFSGRQFSNSRSEMNVSTLELGDSALYLCASGQSSSRAYEQYFGPGTRLTVT.

With regard to this clonotype: Compared with germline, one end of the junction differs, possibly owing to a read error. This rearrangement joins TRBV20-1 to TRBJ1-3, with 8 nucleotides matching TRBD1. The CDR3 spans 16 residues. Germline CDR1 DFQATT, CDR2 SNEGSKA (reference sequence). The CDR3: CCARPGTGFSGNTIYF. The CDR3 DNA is TGCTGTGCTCGTCCCGGGACAGGTTTCTCTGGAAACACCATATATTTT.

Ten or more counts support this clonotype. The chain recombines TRBV12-3 or TRBV12-4 with TRBJ1-1; D gene unclear. The CDR3 is 17 amino acids. The V end was cut by 6 bases, the J end by 1 base, with 21 bases between. CDR3 region: CASSPRPGSAGNTEAFF. For the CDR3, the DNA is TGTGCCAGCAGCCCTAGGCCAGGTTCGGCGGGGAACACTGAAGCTTTCTTT.

This clonotype came up many times. This sequence joins TRBV20-1 and TRBJ2-1; 8 bases align to TRBD2. Germline V gene sequence: CDR1 DFQATT, CDR2 SNEGSKA (reference sequence). V trimming: 5 bases; J trimming: 4 bases; junction bases outside the gene matches: 13. The CDR3 is made up of 16 amino acids. In DNA form, the CDR3 reads TGCAGTGCTCCAAGCGGGGCGGGAGGATTATACAATGAGCAGTTCTTC. It is translated as CSAPSGAGGLYNEQFF.

This clonotype has at least ten counts. The rearrangement uses TRBV6-5 and TRBJ2-1; 9 nucleotides line up with TRBD2. After removal of 4 bases from V and 4 bases from J, the junction contained 5 bases not matched to a gene. This CDR3 is 15 amino acids long. Germline V gives CDR1 MNHEY, CDR2 SVGAGI. The CDR3 reads CASSLASGVYNEQFF. CDR3 bases: TGTGCCAGCAGTTTGGCTAGCGGGGTTTACAATGAGCAGTTCTTC.

In its sample, this clonotype was seen many times. The genes are TRBV12-3 or TRBV12-4 and TRBJ2-1, with TRBD2 matching over 7 bases. The V gene end was trimmed by 4 bases and the J gene end by 9 bases; junction bases not matched to a gene: 9. The CDR3 has 14 residues. The CDR3 sequence: CASSSTWEGSEQFF. CDR3 DNA: TGTGCCAGCAGTTCGACTTGGGAGGGGAGTGAGCAGTTCTTC.